This TCR beta chain originates from a study of identical twins. This clonotype was counted many times. The antigen is undetermined. Study-level points and caveats: Cross-sectional statistical analysis was relied on for the conclusions, without the same donors being followed. Cord blood beta clonotypes that were abundant carried fewer insertions, and memory repertoires showed no such trend.

TCRdb ran MiXCR on the 5' RACE reads and lists one entry per CDR3 protein. The sample contains fewer than 500,000 distinct CDR3 sequences, over 11% of which appear only once. Germline V CDR1 and CDR2: SGHTA, FQGTGA. After removal of 2 bases from V and 4 bases from J, the junction contained 2 bases not matched to a gene. This CDR3 is built from 13 residues. Donors uniformly comprised healthy Caucasians. The sample was also reused in another study, on yellow fever vaccine responses in identical twins.

Input material: CD4+ T cells sorted from blood. The V and J genes are TRBV7-3 and TRBJ2-7, with 7 bases lining up with TRBD1. The receptor was derived from a woman under 30 in good health. For the CDR3, the DNA is TGTGCCAGCAGCTTAGGGACAGAGTACGAGCAGTACTTC. Translating it yields CASSLGTEYEQYF.